A single sample gave rise to the 22 T cell receptor beta chains below, sequenced in a study of blood T cell repertoires in COVID-19. The table came from immunoSEQ multiplex PCR; TCRdb's copy has only in-frame clones and leaves some out. Of about 200,000 clones in the sample, about nine tenths were seen once. Sample: peripheral blood. These receptors originate from an older woman with acute or convalescent COVID-19.

The J gene is TRBJ1-5, the V gene TRBV7-2, with 7 bases fitting TRBD1. In germline, CDR1 is SGHTA, CDR2 FQGNSA. The V and J ends lost 4 bases and 2 bases, in that order; junction bases with no gene match: 2. The CDR3 extends over 14 amino acids. Here the CDR3 DNA reads TGTGCCAGCAGCTCTACAGGGGGCAATCAGCCCCAGCATTTT. Protein: CASSSTGGNQPQHF.

The CDR3 nucleotides are TGCAGCGTTGAAGGAGGAAACAGGGGGCGGGCCAAAAACATTCAGTACTTC. It yields the protein CSVEGGNRGRAKNIQYF. The chain carries TRBV29-1 and TRBJ2-4; 9 bases are a match to TRBD1. CDR1 SQVTM and CDR2 ANQGSEA come from the germline V gene. Unmatched junction bases numbered 8, after V lost 1 base and J lost 1 base. CDR3 length: 17 residues.

The rearrangement joins TRBV19 to TRBJ1-5; 7 bases are a match to TRBD1. Trimming at V came to 5 bases and at J to 5 bases, leaving 3 bases not matched to a gene. The CDR3 is made up of 13 amino acids. Germline CDR1 reads LNHDA; CDR2 reads SQIVND (reference sequence). DNA of the CDR3: TGTGCCAGTAGTCGACAGGGTGATCAGCCCCAGCATTTT. As protein: CASSRQGDQPQHF.

J is TRBJ2-1 and V is TRBV7-9, with D maybe TRBD1 (5 bases). The germline V gene encodes CDR1 SEHNR and CDR2 FQNEAQ (reference sequence). The CDR3 has 16 residues. V was cut by 1 base and J by 0 bases, with 10 bases left in between. For the CDR3, the DNA is TGTGCCAGCAGCTTAGGACAGAAAAGCTCCTACAATGAGCAGTTCTTC. Protein product: CASSLGQKSSYNEQFF.

This chain links TRBV29-1 with TRBJ1-2, with D possibly being TRBD1 (6 bases). CDR1 SQVTM and CDR2 ANQGSEA come from the germline V gene. V was trimmed by 0 bases and J by 2 bases, leaving 7 bases between them. The CDR3 length is 13 residues. This chain's CDR3 is CSVEEGTNYGYTF. CDR3 in DNA: TGCAGCGTTGAAGAGGGGACAAACTATGGCTACACCTTC.

A word on this clone: This specimen includes other DNA sequences encoding the same CDR3. This chain uses TRBV28 with TRBJ1-4, with 7 bases identical to TRBD1. The CDR3 consists of 14 residues. The ends lost 3 bases at V and 8 bases at J; junction bases unmatched: 6. Germline V gives CDR1 MDHEN, CDR2 SYDVKM. The CDR3 DNA follows: TGTGCCAGCAGTTTCGACAGGGTAGTAGAAAAACTGTTTTTT. It translates to CASSFDRVVEKLFF.

The CDR3 sequence is CASTGTSGTSTDTQYF. The CDR3 bases are TGTGCCAGCACCGGGACTAGCGGGACTAGCACAGATACGCAGTATTTT. The genes are TRBV28 and TRBJ2-3; TRBD2 aligns across 13 bases. Trimming removed 7 bases from V and 0 bases from J; junction bases left unmatched: 4. Germline assignment: CDR1 MDHEN and CDR2 SYDVKM. This CDR3 contains 16 residues.

The chain is built from TRBV11-2 and TRBJ2-3; the D gene is possibly TRBD1 (6 bases). The CDR3 runs 16 residues. Germline assignment: CDR1 SGHAT and CDR2 FQNNGV. V gave up 3 bases and J gave up 0 bases, with 13 bases separating them. The CDR3 sequence is CASSFHGTFSTDTQYF. CDR3 sequence (DNA): TGTGCCAGCAGCTTCCACGGGACATTTAGCACAGATACGCAGTATTTT.

The V gene is TRBV7-9, the J gene TRBJ2-3; D is possibly TRBD1 (6 bases). Trimming took 2 bases from V and 4 from J, leaving 22 bases between them. The CDR3 totals 18 residues. Germline CDR1 and CDR2: SEHNR and FQNEAQ (reference sequence). This CDR3 reads CASSLLGFRTDSPDTQYF. In DNA, the CDR3 is TGTGCCAGCAGCTTATTGGGGTTTCGGACAGATTCTCCAGATACGCAGTATTTT.

Concerning this clone: Other DNA sequences within the sample encode an identical CDR3. The rearrangement links TRBV5-4 to TRBJ2-3; 10 nucleotides match TRBD2. The germline V gene has CDR1 SGHNT and CDR2 YYREEE (reference sequence). There are 16 residues in the CDR3. V shed 0 bases and J 1 base; nucleotides not matched to a gene: 2. The CDR3 bases are TGTGCCAGCAGCTTGGGGCTAGCGGGGGGCACAGATACGCAGTATTTT. It specifies CASSLGLAGGTDTQYF.

V and J are TRBV10-2 and TRBJ1-5; possible D gene TRBD1, 6 bases. The ends were cut back, 10 bases at V and 2 bases at J, with 18 bases in the middle. CDR3 length equals 15 residues. Germline V lookup: CDR1 WSHSY, CDR2 SAAADI. This CDR3 reads CANPQGIRRNQPQHF. The CDR3 nucleotides are TGCGCCAACCCTCAGGGGATCAGGCGCAATCAGCCCCAGCATTTT.

This rearrangement joins TRBV10-1 to TRBJ1-2, with TRBD1 matching 7 bases. CDR3 size: 13 residues. The germline V gene has CDR1 WNHNN and CDR2 SYGVQD (reference sequence). The J segment lost 6 bases and the V segment lost 4 bases, leaving 5 bases of the junction unmatched. The CDR3 DNA is TGCGCCAGCAGTGGACCGGGACAGAATGGCTACACCTTC. It encodes CASSGPGQNGYTF.

V gene TRBV9 combines with J gene TRBJ2-3; D is uncertain. CDR3 length: 12 amino acids. V lost 5 bases and J 1 base, leaving 5 bases between the germline ends. From germline, CDR1 is SGDLS and CDR2 YYNGEE. CDR3 loop: CASSAGTDTQYF. CDR3 sequence (DNA): TGTGCCAGCAGTGCGGGCACAGATACGCAGTATTTT.

The chain is built from TRBV14 and TRBJ1-1; the D is unclear. V shed 5 bases and J shed 0 bases, with 10 bases lying between them. CDR3 length: 14 residues. Germline assignment: CDR1 SGHDN and CDR2 FVKESK. The chain's CDR3 is CASSSFTVNTEAFF. CDR3 bases: TGTGCCAGCAGCTCCTTTACGGTGAACACTGAAGCTTTCTTT.

This clone was detected only a few times. The J gene is TRBJ1-5, the V gene TRBV7-8; D uncertain. Germline loops: CDR1 SGHVS, CDR2 FQNEAQ. The V end lost 5 bases, the J end lost 4 bases, and 9 bases lay between the germline ends. This CDR3 comprises 13 residues. CDR3 residues: CASSRNRNQPQHF. The CDR3 DNA reads TGTGCCAGCAGCCGAAACAGAAATCAGCCCCAGCATTTT.

This chain joins TRBV9 and TRBJ2-7, with D possibly TRBD2 on 6 matching bases. Germline V CDR1 and CDR2: SGDLS, YYNGEE. The ends were cut back, 0 bases at V and 3 bases at J, with 13 bases in the middle. The CDR3 runs to 15 residues. CDR3 amino acids: CASSVALGGGYEQYF. The CDR3 nucleotides are TGTGCCAGCAGCGTAGCTCTGGGAGGAGGCTACGAGCAGTACTTC.

V gene TRBV28 combines with J gene TRBJ2-5; tentative D call: TRBD1 (5 bases). The germline gives CDR1 MDHEN, CDR2 SYDVKM. The CDR3 runs to 14 residues. Between the trimmed V and J ends, which lost 4 bases and 5 bases, there was a span of 14 bases. CDR3: CASSSPGQGETQYF. The CDR3 nucleotides are TGTGCCAGCAGTTCACCCGGACAAGGGGAGACCCAGTACTTC.

The V and J genes are TRBV5-4 and TRBJ1-2; TRBD1 agrees at 7 bases. Germline CDR1 SGHNT, CDR2 YYREEE (reference sequence). The CDR3 runs to 14 residues. Germline trimming cut 1 base from V and 8 bases from J; bases unmatched to any gene: 8. Written as DNA, the CDR3 is TGTGCCAGCAGCTTGACCAAGACAGGGTCCGGCTACACCTTC. Residues: CASSLTKTGSGYTF.

V and J are TRBV6-1 and TRBJ2-7; 10 bases are a match to TRBD1. Germline loops: CDR1 MNHNS, CDR2 SASEGT. This CDR3 is 13 amino acids long. J lost 2 bases, V lost 9 bases, and 4 bases had no gene match. This CDR3 reads CASWDRGPYEQYF. CDR3 bases: TGTGCCAGTTGGGACAGGGGCCCCTACGAGCAGTACTTC.

V gene TRBV5-1 combines with J gene TRBJ1-4; TRBD1 is a possible D gene (5 bases). Per germline, CDR1 SGHRS and CDR2 YFSETQ. V lost 1 base and J 3 bases, leaving 10 bases between the germline ends. This CDR3 comprises 15 residues. The CDR3 DNA reads TGCGCCAGCAGCTTGTCGGGGGTCGCTAATGAAAAACTGTTTTTT. It encodes CASSLSGVANEKLFF. The full variable domain, with the rest looked up from reference TRBV5-1 and TRBJ1-4, is KAGVTQTPRYLIKTRGQQVTLSCSPISGHRSVSWYQQTPGQGLQFLFEYFSETQRNKGNFPGRFSGRQFSNSRSEMNVSTLELGDSALYLCASSLSGVANEKLFFGSGTQLSVL.

This clone was counted a single time. The V and J genes are TRBV5-1 and TRBJ1-2; the D gene is possibly TRBD1 (6 bases). V lost 0 bases to trimming and J lost 10 bases, with 13 bases between them. The CDR3 contains 13 residues. The germline CDR1 and CDR2 sequences are SGHRS and YFSETQ. In nucleotides, the CDR3 is TGCGCCAGCAGCTTGGAGGGCCAGGGGACCTACACCTTC. It is translated as CASSLEGQGTYTF. The variable domain in full, with the rest retrieved from reference TRBV5-1 and TRBJ1-2, is KAGVTQTPRYLIKTRGQQVTLSCSPISGHRSVSWYQQTPGQGLQFLFEYFSETQRNKGNFPGRFSGRQFSNSRSEMNVSTLELGDSALYLCASSLEGQGTYTFGSGTRLTVV.

The chain links TRBV5-6 to TRBJ1-3; the match to TRBD1 covers 9 bases. The CDR3 is 16 residues long. CDR1 SGHDT and CDR2 YYEEEE come from the germline V gene. The trim removed 3 bases at V and 2 bases at J, leaving 6 bases unmatched. The CDR3 DNA reads TGTGCCAGCAGCTCCGCCGGACAGGGGCCTGGAAACACCATATATTTT. As protein: CASSSAGQGPGNTIYF.